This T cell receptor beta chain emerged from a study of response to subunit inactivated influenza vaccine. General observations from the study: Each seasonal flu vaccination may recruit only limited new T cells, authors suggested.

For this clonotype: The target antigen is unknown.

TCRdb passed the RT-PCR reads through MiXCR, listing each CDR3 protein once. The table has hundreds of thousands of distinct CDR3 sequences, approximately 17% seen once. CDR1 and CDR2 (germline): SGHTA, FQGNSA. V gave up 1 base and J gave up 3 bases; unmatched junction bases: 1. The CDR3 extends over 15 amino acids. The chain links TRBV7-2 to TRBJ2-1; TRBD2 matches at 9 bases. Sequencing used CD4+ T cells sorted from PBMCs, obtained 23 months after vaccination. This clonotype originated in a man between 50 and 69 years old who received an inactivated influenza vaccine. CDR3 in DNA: TGTGCCAGCAGCTTAGGTAGCGGGGGCTACAATGAGCAGTTCTTC. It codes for CASSLGSGGYNEQFF.